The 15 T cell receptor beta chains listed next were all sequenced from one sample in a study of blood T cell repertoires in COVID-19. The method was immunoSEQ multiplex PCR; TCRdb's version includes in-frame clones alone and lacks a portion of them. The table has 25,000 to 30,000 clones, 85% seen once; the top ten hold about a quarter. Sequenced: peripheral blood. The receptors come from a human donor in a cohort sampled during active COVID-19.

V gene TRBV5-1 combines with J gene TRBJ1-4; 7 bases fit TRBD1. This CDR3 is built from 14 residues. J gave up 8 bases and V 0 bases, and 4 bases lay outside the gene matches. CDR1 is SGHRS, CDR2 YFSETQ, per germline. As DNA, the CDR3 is TGCGCCAGCAGCTTGGGACAGGGAGTCGAAAAACTGTTTTTT. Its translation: CASSLGQGVEKLFF.

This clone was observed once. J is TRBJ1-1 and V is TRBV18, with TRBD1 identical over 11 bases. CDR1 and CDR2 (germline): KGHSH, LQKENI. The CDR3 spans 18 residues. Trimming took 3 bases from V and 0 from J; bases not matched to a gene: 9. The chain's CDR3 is CASSPWTGGRRLNTEAFF. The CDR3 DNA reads TGTGCCAGCTCACCTTGGACAGGGGGCCGTAGGTTGAACACTGAAGCTTTCTTT.

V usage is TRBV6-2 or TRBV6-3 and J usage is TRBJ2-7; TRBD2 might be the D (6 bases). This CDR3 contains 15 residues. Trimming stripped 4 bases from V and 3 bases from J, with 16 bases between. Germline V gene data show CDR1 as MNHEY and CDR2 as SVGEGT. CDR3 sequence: CASSSPRESFYEQYF. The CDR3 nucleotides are TGTGCCAGCAGTTCGCCCCGGGAGTCTTTCTACGAGCAGTACTTC.

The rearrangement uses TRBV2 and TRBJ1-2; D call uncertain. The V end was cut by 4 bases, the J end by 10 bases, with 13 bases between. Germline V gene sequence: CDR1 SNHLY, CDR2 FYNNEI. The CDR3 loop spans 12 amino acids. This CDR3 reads CASSGRSGHYTF. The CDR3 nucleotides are TGTGCCAGCAGTGGGAGATCCGGCCACTACACCTTC.

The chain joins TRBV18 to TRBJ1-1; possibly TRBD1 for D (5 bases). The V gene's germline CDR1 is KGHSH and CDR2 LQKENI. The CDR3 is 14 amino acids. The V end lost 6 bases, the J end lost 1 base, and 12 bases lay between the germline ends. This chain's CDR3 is CASSLSGPNTEAFF. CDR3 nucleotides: TGTGCCAGCTCGCTCTCAGGGCCGAACACTGAAGCTTTCTTT.

The CDR3 spells CASSRGLAGVSSYNEQFF. The CDR3, as DNA: TGTGCCAGCAGCCGGGGACTAGCGGGGGTGAGCTCCTACAATGAGCAGTTCTTC. V and J are TRBV7-2 and TRBJ2-1; TRBD2 agrees at 14 bases. Trimming took 5 bases from V and 0 from J; bases not matched to a gene: 6. Germline V gives CDR1 SGHTA, CDR2 FQGNSA. This CDR3 region has 18 residues.

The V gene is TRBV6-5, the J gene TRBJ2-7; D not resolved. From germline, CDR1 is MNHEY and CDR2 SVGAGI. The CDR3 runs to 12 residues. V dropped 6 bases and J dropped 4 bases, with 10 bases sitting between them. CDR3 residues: CASSFAQYEQYF. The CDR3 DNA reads TGTGCCAGCAGCTTTGCTCAGTACGAGCAGTACTTC.

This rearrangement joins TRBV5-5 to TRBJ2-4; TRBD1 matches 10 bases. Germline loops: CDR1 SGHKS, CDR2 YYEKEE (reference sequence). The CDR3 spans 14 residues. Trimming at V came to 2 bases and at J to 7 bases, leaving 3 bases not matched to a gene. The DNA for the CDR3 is TGTGCCAGCAGCTTAGGACAGGGGGGGAACATTCAGTACTTC. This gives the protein CASSLGQGGNIQYF.

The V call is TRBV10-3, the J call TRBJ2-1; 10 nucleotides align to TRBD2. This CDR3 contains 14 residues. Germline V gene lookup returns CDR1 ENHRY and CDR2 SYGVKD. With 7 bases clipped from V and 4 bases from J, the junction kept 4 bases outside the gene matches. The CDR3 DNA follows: TGTGCCATCAACGGACTAGCGGATTACAATGAGCAGTTCTTC. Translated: CAINGLADYNEQFF.

The CDR3 DNA follows: TGTGCCTGGAGTCGGGACAGGGGGCCGGGGAGCAATCAGCCCCAGCATTTT. It is translated as CAWSRDRGPGSNQPQHF. This rearrangement joins TRBV30 to TRBJ1-5, with 12 bases that match TRBD1. V trimming: 2 bases; J trimming: 1 base; junction bases outside the gene matches: 6. The CDR3 spans 17 residues. Germline assignment: CDR1 GTSNPN and CDR2 SVGIG (reference sequence).

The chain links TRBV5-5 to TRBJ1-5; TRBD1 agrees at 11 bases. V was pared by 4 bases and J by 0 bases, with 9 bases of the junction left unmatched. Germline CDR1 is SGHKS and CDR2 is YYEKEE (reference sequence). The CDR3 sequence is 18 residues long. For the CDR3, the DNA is TGTGCCAGCAGCCAAACCGGGACAGGGGGGGTTAGCAATCAGCCCCAGCATTTT. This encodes CASSQTGTGGVSNQPQHF.

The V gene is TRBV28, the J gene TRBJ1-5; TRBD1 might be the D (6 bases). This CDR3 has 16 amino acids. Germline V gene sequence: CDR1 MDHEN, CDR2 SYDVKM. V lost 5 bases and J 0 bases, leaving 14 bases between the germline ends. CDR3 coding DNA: TGTGCCAGCAGTGCCCGGGGAGGGGGTAGCAATCAGCCCCAGCATTTT. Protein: CASSARGGGSNQPQHF.

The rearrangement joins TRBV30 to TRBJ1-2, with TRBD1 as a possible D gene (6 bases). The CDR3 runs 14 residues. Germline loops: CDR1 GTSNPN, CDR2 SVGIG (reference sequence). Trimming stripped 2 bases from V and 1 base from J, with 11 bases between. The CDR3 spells CAWSPGHLNYGYTF. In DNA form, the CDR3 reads TGTGCCTGGAGTCCGGGACACCTTAACTATGGCTACACCTTC.

CDR3 loop: CASTPLAGGLETQYF. The DNA of the CDR3 is TGTGCCAGCACCCCCCTAGCGGGGGGATTGGAGACCCAGTACTTC. The V call is TRBV6-5, the J call TRBJ2-5, with TRBD2 matching over 11 bases. There are 15 residues in the CDR3. Germline-derived CDR1 and CDR2 are MNHEY and SVGAGI. The junction had 9 bases not matched to a gene; V was cut back by 7 bases and J by 5 bases.

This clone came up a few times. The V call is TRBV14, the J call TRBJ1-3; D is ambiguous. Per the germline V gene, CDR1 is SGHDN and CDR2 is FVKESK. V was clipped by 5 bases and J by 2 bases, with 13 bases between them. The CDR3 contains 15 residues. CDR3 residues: CASSKGTSTGNTIYF. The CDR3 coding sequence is TGTGCCAGCAGCAAAGGTACCTCTACTGGAAACACCATATATTTT.